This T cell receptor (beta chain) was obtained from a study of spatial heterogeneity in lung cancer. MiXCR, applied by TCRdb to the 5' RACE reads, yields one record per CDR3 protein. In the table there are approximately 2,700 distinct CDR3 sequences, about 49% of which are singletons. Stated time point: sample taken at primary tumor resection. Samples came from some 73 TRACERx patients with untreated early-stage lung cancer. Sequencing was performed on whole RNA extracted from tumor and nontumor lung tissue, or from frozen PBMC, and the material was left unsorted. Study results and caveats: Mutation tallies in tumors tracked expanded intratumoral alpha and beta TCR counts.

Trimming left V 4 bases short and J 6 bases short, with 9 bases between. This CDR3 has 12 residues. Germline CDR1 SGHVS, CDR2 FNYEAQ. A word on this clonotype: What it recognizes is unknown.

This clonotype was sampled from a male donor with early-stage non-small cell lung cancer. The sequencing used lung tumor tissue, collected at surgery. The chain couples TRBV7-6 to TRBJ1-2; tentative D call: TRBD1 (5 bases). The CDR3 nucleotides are TGTGCCAGCAGCTCCCGGGGGGATGGCTACACCTTC. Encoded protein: CASSSRGDGYTF.